The 23 T cell receptor beta chains below were found in one sample sequenced in a study of glioma-infiltrating T cells after dendritic cell vaccination. Sequenced by immunoSEQ multiplex PCR; TCRdb stores in-frame clones only, minus some. The profile covers tens of thousands of clones, with around nine tenths appearing a single time and more than 3% taken by the ten largest. Sequencing used blood, obtained before dendritic cell vaccination. Every receptor here comes from a human donor with glioblastoma.

This chain uses TRBV4-2 with TRBJ2-1; 9 bases align to TRBD2. J was trimmed by 6 bases and V by 3 bases; bases with no gene match: 12. Germline V gene sequence: CDR1 LGHNA, CDR2 YNFKEQ. This CDR3 is 17 amino acids long. The CDR3 region has the DNA TGTGCCAGCAGCCAGGGACAGAGGGCTAGCGGGGTCAATGAGCAGTTCTTC. Translation: CASSQGQRASGVNEQFF.

This chain connects TRBV19 to TRBJ2-7; D is ambiguous. CDR3 size: 13 residues. The germline V gene encodes CDR1 LNHDA and CDR2 SQIVND (reference sequence). Trimming left V 4 bases short and J 0 bases short, with 7 bases between. CDR3 sequence: CASSSGSSYEQYF. The CDR3 DNA reads as TGTGCCAGTAGTAGCGGCAGCTCCTACGAGCAGTACTTC.

The chain employs TRBV5-1 and TRBJ2-1; weak D call: TRBD1 (5 bases). V lost 0 bases to trimming and J lost 7 bases, with 14 bases between them. This CDR3 region has 15 residues. In germline, CDR1 is SGHRS, CDR2 YFSETQ. The CDR3 here is CASSLVQGRSNEQFF. CDR3 DNA: TGCGCCAGCAGCTTGGTGCAGGGAAGGAGTAATGAGCAGTTCTTC.

V gene TRBV2 combines with J gene TRBJ1-2, with D possibly matching TRBD1 (6 bases). Trimming pared 4 bases from V and 8 bases from J, leaving 20 bases between. Germline CDR1 and CDR2: SNHLY and FYNNEI. The CDR3 extends over 15 amino acids. CDR3 protein: CASSGLLDRARGYTF. CDR3 sequence (DNA): TGTGCCAGCAGTGGTTTGTTGGACAGAGCAAGGGGCTACACCTTC.

The rearrangement uses TRBV5-4 and TRBJ2-2; 7 bases align to TRBD1. In germline, CDR1 is SGHNT, CDR2 YYREEE (reference sequence). CDR3 length: 15 amino acids. The junction had 6 bases not matched to a gene; V was cut back by 4 bases and J by 3 bases. CDR3 DNA sequence: TGTGCCAGCAGCCCAACCGGGACAGACACCGGGGAGCTGTTTTTT. Translation: CASSPTGTDTGELFF.

The rearrangement links TRBV5-1 to TRBJ2-1; TRBD2 agrees at 9 bases. Per the germline V gene, CDR1 is SGHRS and CDR2 is YFSETQ. This CDR3 region has 14 residues. The V gene end was trimmed by 1 base and the J gene end by 10 bases; junction bases not matched to a gene: 6. CDR3 bases: TGCGCCAGCAGCTTGAGTCTAGCGGGATGGGAGCAGTTCTTC. Encoded protein: CASSLSLAGWEQFF.

Concerning this clone: This same CDR3 is encoded by further DNA sequences in the sample. This chain's CDR3 is CAWREGPRSSYNSPLHF. The CDR3 nucleotides are TGTGCCTGGAGGGAGGGTCCAAGAAGCTCCTATAATTCACCCCTCCACTTT. This sequence joins TRBV30 and TRBJ1-6; D is unclear. Germline loops: CDR1 GTSNPN, CDR2 SVGIG (reference sequence). V shed 3 bases and J shed 0 bases, with 15 bases lying between them. CDR3 length: 17 amino acids. Complete variable domain (other parts from reference TRBV30 and TRBJ1-6): SQTIHQWPATLVQPVGSPLSLECTVEGTSNPNLYWYRQAAGRGLQLLFYSVGIGQISSEVPQNLSASRPQDRQFILSSKKLLLSDSGFYLCAWREGPRSSYNSPLHFGNGTRLTVT.

The rearrangement uses TRBV2 and TRBJ1-2; 8 nucleotides line up with TRBD1. Germline trimming cut 5 bases from V and 6 bases from J; bases unmatched to any gene: 8. This CDR3 has 14 residues. CDR1 and CDR2 from the germline V gene are SNHLY and FYNNEI. CDR3 protein: CASSQTGGGNGYTF. Written as DNA, the CDR3 is TGTGCCAGCAGTCAAACAGGGGGGGGGAATGGCTACACCTTC.

The chain couples TRBV9 to TRBJ1-5; a weak D match, TRBD1 (6 bases). V lost 4 bases to trimming and J lost 4 bases, with 15 bases between them. This CDR3 spans 15 amino acids. CDR1 SGDLS and CDR2 YYNGEE come from the germline V gene. The CDR3 here is CASSPQGSGNQPQHF. The CDR3 coding sequence is TGTGCCAGCAGCCCACAGGGTTCGGGAAATCAGCCCCAGCATTTT.

The V and J genes are TRBV10-3 and TRBJ1-1, with TRBD1 matching 8 bases. CDR3 size: 14 residues. J lost 5 bases, V lost 4 bases, and 6 bases had no gene match. Germline CDR1 and CDR2: ENHRY and SYGVKD. CDR3: CAISGQGAWTEAFF. The CDR3 region has the DNA TGTGCCATCAGTGGGCAGGGGGCTTGGACTGAAGCTTTCTTT.

This clone was recorded a few times. The gene calls are TRBV5-4 and TRBJ2-4, with 7 bases identical to TRBD2. Looked up from germline, CDR1 is SGHNT and CDR2 is YYREEE (reference sequence). V was pared by 5 bases and J by 5 bases, with 10 bases of the junction left unmatched. The CDR3 is made up of 15 amino acids. The CDR3 reads CASSASRDYENIQYF. The CDR3 coding sequence is TGTGCCAGCAGTGCCAGCCGGGACTATGAAAACATTCAGTACTTC.

The V call is TRBV19, the J call TRBJ1-1, with D possibly matching TRBD1 (6 bases). Germline V CDR1 and CDR2: LNHDA, SQIVND (reference sequence). V was trimmed by 7 bases and J by 4 bases, leaving 19 bases between them. The CDR3 extends over 15 amino acids. The CDR3 DNA is TGTGCCAGTATCCTGGTCGGGGGGGCCCCCACTGAAGCTTTCTTT. Protein sequence: CASILVGGAPTEAFF.

This sequence joins TRBV7-9 and TRBJ2-7; 8 positions agree with TRBD2. This CDR3 contains 16 residues. Germline V gene sequence: CDR1 SEHNR, CDR2 FQNEAQ (reference sequence). The V segment lost 5 bases and the J segment 2 bases; nucleotides outside the gene matches: 11. The CDR3 nucleotides read TGTGCCAGCAGCCTCCCGGGACTAGGGCAAGCCTACGAGCAGTACTTC. It specifies CASSLPGLGQAYEQYF.

This rearrangement joins TRBV5-4 to TRBJ1-2; the D gene is possibly TRBD1 (5 bases). The CDR3 length is 14 residues. Germline values: CDR1 SGHNT, CDR2 YYREEE (reference sequence). With 4 bases removed from V and 0 bases from J, the gap between germline ends came to 10 bases. The CDR3 here is CASSIGGANYGYTF. The CDR3 nucleotides are TGTGCCAGCAGCATTGGAGGGGCTAACTATGGCTACACCTTC.

V is TRBV10-3 and J is TRBJ2-7, with TRBD1 matching over 7 bases. This CDR3 comprises 13 residues. Germline V gives CDR1 ENHRY, CDR2 SYGVKD. Losses at the gene ends were 4 bases for V and 5 bases for J; bases not matched to a gene: 5. CDR3 loop: CAISGQGFDEQYF. The DNA for the CDR3 is TGTGCCATCAGTGGACAGGGTTTCGACGAGCAGTACTTC.

This chain joins TRBV7-9 and TRBJ2-7; D gene uncertain. The CDR3 contains 13 residues. CDR1 is SEHNR, CDR2 FQNEAQ, per germline (reference sequence). V gave up 5 bases and J gave up 3 bases, with 11 bases separating them. CDR3 sequence: CASSRGANYEQYF. For the CDR3, the DNA is TGTGCCAGCAGCCGCGGAGCGAACTACGAGCAGTACTTC.

The V gene is TRBV7-8, the J gene TRBJ1-1, with 7 bases lining up with TRBD1. The trim removed 5 bases at V and 1 base at J, leaving 4 bases unmatched. Germline V gene sequence: CDR1 SGHVS, CDR2 FQNEAQ. The CDR3 has 14 amino acids. CDR3 in DNA: TGTGCCAGCAGCCAGGACAGGAAGAACACTGAAGCTTTCTTT. Protein sequence: CASSQDRKNTEAFF. The full variable domain, completed using reference TRBV7-8 and TRBJ1-1, is GAGVSQSPRYKVAKRGQDVALRCDPISGHVSLFWYQQALGQGPEFLTYFQNEAQLDKSGLPSDRFFAERPEGSVSTLKIQRTQQEDSAVYLCASSQDRKNTEAFFGQGTRLTVV.

The chain uses TRBV5-1 and TRBJ2-3; TRBD1 is a possible D gene (6 bases). V shed 0 bases and J shed 6 bases, with 11 bases lying between them. Germline CDR1 reads SGHRS; CDR2 reads YFSETQ. This CDR3 comprises 14 residues. The CDR3 sequence is CASSLETGRDTQYF. The CDR3 DNA reads as TGCGCCAGCAGCTTGGAAACAGGGCGCGATACGCAGTATTTT.

The chain uses TRBV4-1 and TRBJ2-2; D gene ambiguous. Germline CDR1 MGHRA, CDR2 YSYEKL. Trimming cost V 4 bases and J 5 bases, with 14 bases left between them. CDR3 length: 15 amino acids. CDR3 sequence reads: CASSPGSTVTGELFF. CDR3 nucleotides: TGCGCCAGCAGCCCAGGATCAACAGTGACCGGGGAGCTGTTTTTT.

The chain recombines TRBV9 with TRBJ1-4; D not resolved. V dropped 2 bases and J dropped 3 bases, with 14 bases sitting between them. Germline V gene sequence: CDR1 SGDLS, CDR2 YYNGEE. The CDR3 consists of 16 residues. As DNA, the CDR3 is TGTGCCAGCAGCGTGGAGGACGGGCTATCTAATGAAAAACTGTTTTTT. It encodes CASSVEDGLSNEKLFF.

The gene calls are TRBV5-6 and TRBJ1-2; 10 bases map to TRBD1. The CDR3 runs to 15 residues. Germline V lookup: CDR1 SGHDT, CDR2 YYEEEE. The V and J ends lost 4 bases and 6 bases, in that order; junction bases with no gene match: 9. This chain's CDR3 is CASSEPSTGGNGYTF. CDR3 in DNA: TGTGCCAGCAGCGAACCTTCGACAGGGGGCAATGGCTACACCTTC.

V is TRBV9 and J is TRBJ2-2; D call uncertain. V shed 2 bases and J shed 2 bases, with 13 bases lying between them. Germline V gives CDR1 SGDLS, CDR2 YYNGEE. The CDR3 spans 16 residues. The DNA for the CDR3 is TGTGCCAGCAGCGTGGGCGTGCTACAAAACACCGGGGAGCTGTTTTTT. Protein product: CASSVGVLQNTGELFF.

J is TRBJ2-3 and V is TRBV4-1, with a weak D call TRBD2 (6 bases). The CDR3 totals 17 residues. Germline CDR1 and CDR2: MGHRA and YSYEKL. Trimming removed 6 bases at V and 3 bases at J, with 22 bases between. The CDR3 protein is CASSPPTAIGGTDTQYF. The CDR3, as DNA: TGCGCCAGCAGTCCACCCACGGCCATTGGAGGGACAGATACGCAGTATTTT.